This passage covers 25 T cell receptor beta chains from one sample sequenced in a study of vaccination and CD4 T cells after COVID-19. An Oncomine TCR Beta short-read assay was used to sequence the DNA from cultured CD4+ T cells. TCRdb passed the PCR reads through MiXCR, listing each CDR3 protein once. This table has 8,500 to 9,500 distinct CDR3 sequences, roughly 30% appearing once. The sample's treatment: approximately 11-day PBMC culture with coronavirus spike peptide pools or control peptides (ViraFEST assay). CD4+ T cells that came from the unexposed donor were collected before the COVID-19 pandemic (2011-2018). No antigens are known for them. Sequenced material: CD4+ T cells from blood, cultured in vitro. These receptors were obtained from a human donor in good health.

This clonotype turned up a few times. This chain uses TRBV20-1 with TRBJ1-6, with D hard to call. Germline V lookup: CDR1 DFQATT, CDR2 SNEGSKA (reference sequence). V lost 6 bases and J lost 7, with 7 bases in between. The length of the CDR3 is 11 residues. As DNA, the CDR3 is TGCAGTGCCAGGCAGAATTCACCCCTCCACTTT. Its protein product is CSARQNSPLHF.

This clonotype is medium-sized by share. In nucleotides, the CDR3 is TGTGCCAGCAGTTACCACACACAAGAGACCCAGTACTTC. Protein sequence: CASSYHTQETQYF. V gene TRBV6-5 combines with J gene TRBJ2-5; D gene uncertain. Trimming took off 2 bases at V and 2 bases at J, with 6 bases between the two ends. The germline V gene has CDR1 MNHEY and CDR2 SVGAGI. The CDR3 consists of 13 residues.

This clonotype showed up just a few times. The chain employs TRBV11-2 and TRBJ1-2, with a possible D match to TRBD1 (5 bases). The CDR3 extends over 13 amino acids. Trimming removed 3 bases from V and 2 bases from J, with 7 bases in between. The germline V gene has CDR1 SGHAT and CDR2 FQNNGV. The CDR3 reads CASSFSGNYGYTF. The CDR3 nucleotides are TGTGCCAGCAGCTTTTCAGGGAACTATGGCTACACCTTC.

The sample holds a few counts of this clonotype. The chain uses TRBV6-1 and TRBJ1-2; a possible D gene is TRBD1 (6 bases). With 6 bases removed from V and 1 base from J, the gap between germline ends came to 15 bases. Germline values: CDR1 MNHNS, CDR2 SASEGT. The CDR3 is 15 amino acids. CDR3: CASRDSGTYNYGYTF. The CDR3 DNA sequence: TGTGCCAGCAGAGATTCCGGGACATATAACTATGGCTACACCTTC.

This clonotype was seen only a few times. The chain links TRBV6-5 to TRBJ1-6; weak D call: TRBD1 (6 bases). This CDR3 comprises 17 residues. V lost 2 bases, J lost 4 bases, and 15 bases lay in between. Germline values: CDR1 MNHEY, CDR2 SVGAGI. The chain's CDR3 is CASSYQTDRVYNSPLHF. The CDR3 DNA is TGTGCCAGCAGTTACCAGACGGACAGAGTTTATAATTCACCCCTCCACTTT.

This clonotype was picked up a small number of times. The chain links TRBV20-1 to TRBJ2-2; D remains unclear. CDR1 is DFQATT and CDR2 is SNEGSKA in the germline V gene (reference sequence). Trimming cost V 0 bases and J 4 bases, with 9 bases left between them. This CDR3 region has 14 residues. CDR3 sequence (DNA): TGCAGTGCTAGAGATGTGAGGTCCACCGGGGAGCTGTTTTTT. This gives the protein CSARDVRSTGELFF.

The chain uses TRBV7-9 and TRBJ1-1; tentative D call: TRBD1 (5 bases). Germline lookup yields CDR1 SEHNR and CDR2 FQNEAQ (reference sequence). V was cut by 3 bases and J by 0 bases, with 8 bases left in between. The CDR3 sequence is 14 residues long. The CDR3 DNA reads as TGTGCCAGCAGCTTGGGACGCATGAACACTGAAGCTTTCTTT. Amino acids: CASSLGRMNTEAFF.

This clonotype was detected only a few times. J is TRBJ1-3 and V is TRBV20-1; perhaps TRBD1 as D (6 bases). The germline V gene encodes CDR1 DFQATT and CDR2 SNEGSKA (reference sequence). This CDR3 spans 15 amino acids. Trimming left V 6 bases short and J 4 bases short, with 19 bases between. The CDR3 DNA sequence: TGCAGTGCCACTGGGGGCAGGGCGGAGGGAAACACCATATATTTT. Amino acids: CSATGGRAEGNTIYF.

V is TRBV30 and J is TRBJ2-2; D remains ambiguous. This CDR3 comprises 12 residues. Germline loops: CDR1 GTSNPN, CDR2 SVGIG (reference sequence). Trimming cost V 4 bases and J 3 bases, with 6 bases left between them. The CDR3 bases are TGTGCCTGGACAGATTACACCGGGGAGCTGTTTTTT. As protein: CAWTDYTGELFF.

This clonotype was seen a handful of times. The V and J genes are TRBV27 and TRBJ2-3; 8 bases agree with TRBD2. CDR3 length equals 15 residues. V shed 1 base, J shed 7 bases, and the junction held 7 bases outside the gene matches. Germline CDR1 reads MNHEY; CDR2 reads SMNVEV (reference sequence). In DNA, the CDR3 is TGTGCCAGCAGTTTATGGTCCGGGGGGGCGAATACGCAGTATTTT. Its translation is CASSLWSGGANTQYF.

The V and J genes are TRBV11-1 and TRBJ1-1; D not certain. Germline CDR1 and CDR2: SGHAT and FQDESV (reference sequence). This CDR3 comprises 13 residues. Trimming shortened V by 5 bases and J by 0 bases, and 7 bases separated the two germline ends. In DNA, the CDR3 is TGTGCCAGCAGCCCAAGCCTGAACACTGAAGCTTTCTTT. Translated, it gives CASSPSLNTEAFF.

The gene calls are TRBV12-5 and TRBJ1-5, with 7 bases aligning to TRBD1. Looked up from germline, CDR1 is LGHNT and CDR2 is FRNRAP. The CDR3 loop spans 13 amino acids. V trimming: 7 bases; J trimming: 4 bases; junction bases outside the gene matches: 4. Here the CDR3 DNA reads TGTGCTAGTGCTAGGGACAGAAATCAGCCCCAGCATTTT. It specifies CASARDRNQPQHF.

The chain joins TRBV11-2 to TRBJ2-5, with D possibly called TRBD1 or TRBD2 (5 bases each). Germline CDR1 is SGHAT and CDR2 is FQNNGV. V dropped 5 bases and J dropped 5 bases, with 18 bases sitting between them. CDR3 length equals 15 residues. The CDR3 region has the DNA TGTGCCAGCAGCATTGGGACCTCCAAAAGGGAGACCCAGTACTTC. It codes for CASSIGTSKRETQYF.

The V call is TRBV6-1, the J call TRBJ1-1; D is uncertain. CDR3 length: 13 residues. Deletions cut 6 bases from V and 5 bases from J, with 13 bases between. CDR1 is MNHNS, CDR2 SASEGT, per germline. CDR3 nucleotides: TGTGCCAGCAGCCGGAGGGAGCAGACTGAAGCTTTCTTT. Translating it yields CASSRREQTEAFF.

In its sample, this clonotype was seen a few times. V usage is TRBV15 and J usage is TRBJ1-2; D not resolved. CDR1 LNHNV and CDR2 YYDKDF come from the germline V gene (reference sequence). V was cut by 0 bases and J by 4 bases, with 6 bases left in between. The CDR3 is made up of 13 amino acids. Written as DNA, the CDR3 is TGTGCCACCAGCAGAGACAACCTCTATGGCTACACCTTC. Its protein product is CATSRDNLYGYTF.

This chain joins TRBV3-1 and TRBJ1-1, with D uncertain. The CDR3 length is 12 residues. Per germline, CDR1 LGHDT and CDR2 YNNKEL (reference sequence). V dropped 3 bases and J dropped 4 bases, with 6 bases sitting between them. As DNA, the CDR3 is TGTGCCAGCAGCCACGGGGTCACTGAAGCTTTCTTT. Protein sequence: CASSHGVTEAFF.

The genes are TRBV10-1 and TRBJ1-3, with TRBD1 matching 7 bases. From germline, CDR1 is WNHNN and CDR2 SYGVQD (reference sequence). The trim removed 8 bases at V and 9 bases at J, leaving 4 bases unmatched. The CDR3 is 11 amino acids. As DNA, the CDR3 is TGCGCCAGCGGACAGGAGGGCACCATATATTTT. Encoded protein: CASGQEGTIYF.

The table lists this clonotype with a few counts. The V call is TRBV6-5, the J call TRBJ1-1; 7 nucleotides align to TRBD1. J was trimmed by 8 bases and V by 4 bases; bases with no gene match: 10. CDR1 MNHEY and CDR2 SVGAGI come from the germline V gene. The CDR3 loop spans 14 amino acids. The CDR3 DNA reads as TGTGCCAGCAGTTCCCGGACAGGCAACGGGGAAGCTTTCTTT. It yields the protein CASSSRTGNGEAFF.

V and J are TRBV19 and TRBJ1-2; D remains unclear. Per germline, CDR1 LNHDA and CDR2 SQIVND (reference sequence). The CDR3 extends over 13 amino acids. V lost 5 bases, J lost 6 bases, and 13 bases lay in between. The CDR3 DNA follows: TGTGCCAGTAGTTATCTTCTTGGGGATGGCTACACCTTC. It translates to CASSYLLGDGYTF. Looking up the rest from reference TRBV19 and TRBJ1-2 gives the full variable domain: DGGITQSPKYLFRKEGQNVTLSCEQNLNHDAMYWYRQDPGQGLRLIYYSQIVNDFQKGDIAEGYSVSREKKESFPLTVTSAQKNPTAFYLCASSYLLGDGYTFGSGTRLTVV.

The genes are TRBV11-1 and TRBJ1-1; D remains unclear. The germline V gene encodes CDR1 SGHAT and CDR2 FQDESV (reference sequence). Trimming pared 0 bases from V and 1 base from J, leaving 9 bases between. The CDR3 is 15 amino acids. The DNA of the CDR3 is TGTGCCAGCAGCTTAGCAGGGATAGGGAACACTGAAGCTTTCTTT. Translation gives CASSLAGIGNTEAFF.

The CDR3 loop is CASSFSPWLTGYTF. For the CDR3, the DNA is TGTGCCAGCAGCTTTTCACCTTGGCTGACTGGCTACACCTTC. The genes are TRBV5-5 and TRBJ1-2; no definite D call. Deletions cut 2 bases from V and 7 bases from J, with 15 bases between. The CDR3 consists of 14 residues. In germline, CDR1 is SGHKS, CDR2 YYEKEE (reference sequence).

The chain is built from TRBV20-1 and TRBJ1-5; no clear D. The CDR3 consists of 12 residues. V lost 3 bases, J lost 7 bases, and 10 bases lay in between. Germline V gene data show CDR1 as DFQATT and CDR2 as SNEGSKA (reference sequence). The CDR3 bases are TGCAGTGCTAGTACAACGGGACAGCCCCAGCATTTT. Residues: CSASTTGQPQHF.

V usage is TRBV6-1 and J usage is TRBJ1-2, with 7 bases aligning to TRBD1. Losses at the gene ends were 1 base for V and 4 bases for J; bases not matched to a gene: 6. Germline V gene lookup returns CDR1 MNHNS and CDR2 SASEGT. This CDR3 region has 15 residues. CDR3 DNA: TGTGCCAGCAGTGAAGGGCAGGGGGGCCCCTATGGCTACACCTTC. It encodes CASSEGQGGPYGYTF.

The V call is TRBV7-4, the J call TRBJ1-3; D possibly corresponds to TRBD1 (5 bases). This CDR3 is 16 amino acids long. Germline CDR1 reads SGHVT; CDR2 reads SQSDAQ. With 1 base removed from V and 5 bases from J, the gap between germline ends came to 15 bases. The CDR3 DNA is TGTGCCAGCAGCTTAGGAAGGGGCTGGTCGCGAAACACCATATATTTT. Its translation: CASSLGRGWSRNTIYF.

This clonotype has more than one count but fewer than ten. This rearrangement joins TRBV7-9 to TRBJ1-1; 8 bases are a match to TRBD1. The CDR3 covers 14 residues. Per the germline V gene, CDR1 is SEHNR and CDR2 is FQNEAQ (reference sequence). V was clipped by 7 bases and J by 0 bases; unmatched bases: 4. The CDR3 nucleotides are TGTGCCAGCATCCCGGGACAGGTGAACACTGAAGCTTTCTTT. It yields the protein CASIPGQVNTEAFF. Filled out from reference TRBV7-9 and TRBJ1-1, the complete variable domain reads DTGVSQNPRHKITKRGQNVTFRCDPISEHNRLYWYRQTLGQGPEFLTYFQNEAQLEKSRLLSDRFSAERPKGSFSTLEIQRTEQGDSAMYLCASIPGQVNTEAFFGQGTRLTVV.